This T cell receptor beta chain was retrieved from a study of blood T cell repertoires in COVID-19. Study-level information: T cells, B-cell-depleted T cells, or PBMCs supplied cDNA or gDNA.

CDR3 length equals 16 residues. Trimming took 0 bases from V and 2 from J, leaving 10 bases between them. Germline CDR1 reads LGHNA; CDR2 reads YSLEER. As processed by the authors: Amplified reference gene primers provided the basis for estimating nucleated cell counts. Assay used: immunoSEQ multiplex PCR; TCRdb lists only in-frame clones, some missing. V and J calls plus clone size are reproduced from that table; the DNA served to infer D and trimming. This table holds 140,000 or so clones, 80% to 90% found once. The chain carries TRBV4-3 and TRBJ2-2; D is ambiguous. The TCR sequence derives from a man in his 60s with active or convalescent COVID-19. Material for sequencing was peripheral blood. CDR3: CASSQDWAPNTGELFF. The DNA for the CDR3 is TGCGCCAGCAGCCAAGATTGGGCCCCAAACACCGGGGAGCTGTTTTTT.